This T cell receptor (beta chain) was recorded in a study of cytomegalovirus exposure and HLA in healthy donors. Study findings and constraints: There was a cluster of highly shared sequence variants that was likely a sequencing artifact. Researchers reportedly found TCR beta sequences accurately predicted most subjects' HLA-A and HLA-B alleles.

CDR1 is ENHRY and CDR2 is SYGVKD in the germline V gene. This CDR3 is built from 17 residues. The V gene lost 0 bases and the J gene lost 2 bases, with 16 bases spanning the gap. Comments on this clone: Its specificity is not known.

Researchers ran the PCR with 60 Vbeta and 13 Jbeta primers. This table comes from immunoSEQ multiplex PCR, and its TCRdb copy is limited to in-frame clones, with some not included. The table has roughly 120,000 clones, less than 75% seen once; the top ten hold around 4%. Donors counted as nominally healthy when sampled, yet unrecorded immune exposures were likely. Sequenced sample: PBMCs. This clonotype originated in a woman aged 40 to 50 in good health and CMV-seronegative. The rearrangement links TRBV10-3 to TRBJ1-1; D call uncertain. The CDR3 DNA follows: TGTGCCATCAGTGAGTCGGCCCTTCAGGAGGTAAACACTGAAGCTTTCTTT. Translation: CAISESALQEVNTEAFF.